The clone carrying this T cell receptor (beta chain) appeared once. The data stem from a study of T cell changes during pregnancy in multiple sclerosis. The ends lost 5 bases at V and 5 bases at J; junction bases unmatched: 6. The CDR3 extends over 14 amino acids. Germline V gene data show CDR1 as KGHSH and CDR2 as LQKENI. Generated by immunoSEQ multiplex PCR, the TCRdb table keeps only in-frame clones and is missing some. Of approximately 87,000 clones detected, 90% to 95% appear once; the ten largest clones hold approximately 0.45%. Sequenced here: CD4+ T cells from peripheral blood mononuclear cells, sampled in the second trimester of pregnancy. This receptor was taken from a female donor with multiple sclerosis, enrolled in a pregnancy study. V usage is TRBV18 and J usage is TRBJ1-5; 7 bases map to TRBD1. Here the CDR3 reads CASSEQGMDQPQHF. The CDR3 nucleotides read TGTGCCAGCTCAGAACAGGGGATGGATCAGCCCCAGCATTTT. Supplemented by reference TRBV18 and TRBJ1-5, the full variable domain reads NAGVMQNPRHLVRRRGQEARLRCSPMKGHSHVYWYRQLPEEGLKFMVYLQKENIIDESGMPKERFSAEFPKEGPSILRIQQVVRGDSAAYFCASSEQGMDQPQHFGDGTRLSIL.